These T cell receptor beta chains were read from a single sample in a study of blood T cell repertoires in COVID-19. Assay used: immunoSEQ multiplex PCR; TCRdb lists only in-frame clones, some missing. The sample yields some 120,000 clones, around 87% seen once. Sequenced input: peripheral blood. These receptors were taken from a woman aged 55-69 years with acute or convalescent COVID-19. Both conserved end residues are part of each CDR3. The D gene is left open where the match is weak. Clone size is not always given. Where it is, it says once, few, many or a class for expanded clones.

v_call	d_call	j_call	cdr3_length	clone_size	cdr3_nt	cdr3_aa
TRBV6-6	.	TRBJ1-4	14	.	TGTGCCAGCAGTCAAGACTATGAAGGTGAAAAACTGTTTTTT	CASSQDYEGEKLFF
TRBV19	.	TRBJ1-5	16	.	TGTGCCAGTAGTATAGACAGGGGTCTGGGCAATCAGCCCCAGCATTTT	CASSIDRGLGNQPQHF
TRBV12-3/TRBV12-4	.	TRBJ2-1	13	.	TGTGCCAGCAGTTTGGCGGCGTACAATGAGCAGTTCTTC	CASSLAAYNEQFF
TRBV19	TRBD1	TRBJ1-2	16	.	TGTGCCAGTAGTCTAAGACCGGGACAGAGTAACTATGGCTACACCTTC	CASSLRPGQSNYGYTF
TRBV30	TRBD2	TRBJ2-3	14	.	TGTGCCTGGAGTGTAGCGGGGGGCACAGATACGCAGTATTTT	CAWSVAGGTDTQYF
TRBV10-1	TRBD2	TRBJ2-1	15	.	TGCGCCAGCAGCCTGGGACTAGCGGGAGTGGGGGAGCAGTTCTTC	CASSLGLAGVGEQFF
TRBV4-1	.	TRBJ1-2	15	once	TGCGCCAGCAGCCAACTCCATGGGGGGGCCCCTGGCTACACCTTC	CASSQLHGGAPGYTF
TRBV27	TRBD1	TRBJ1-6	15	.	TGTGCCAGCAGTTCCATGACAGGGAGTAGGTCACCCCTCCACTTT	CASSSMTGSRSPLHF
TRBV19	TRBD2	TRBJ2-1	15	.	TGTGCCAGTAGTATATCTAGCGGGAGAATCAATGAGCAGTTCTTC	CASSISSGRINEQFF
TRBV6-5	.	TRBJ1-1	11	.	TGTGCCGGACAAGGGGTCACTGAAGCTTTCTTT	CAGQGVTEAFF
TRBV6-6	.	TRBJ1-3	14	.	TGTGCCAGCAGTTACTCCAGCTCTGGAAACACCATATATTTT	CASSYSSSGNTIYF
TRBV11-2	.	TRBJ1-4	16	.	TGTGCCAGCAGCTTCACAGGGTTTGCAACTAATGAAAAACTGTTTTTT	CASSFTGFATNEKLFF
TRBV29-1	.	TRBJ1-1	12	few	TGCAGCGCCCTTCCAACAGGGCTTGAAGCTTTCTTT	CSALPTGLEAFF
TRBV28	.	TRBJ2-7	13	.	TGTGCCAGCAGCGGTCGTTTCCCCTACGAGCAGTACTTC	CASSGRFPYEQYF
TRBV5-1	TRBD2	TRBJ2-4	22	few	TGCGCCAGCAGCCGCGGCCTTCGCGGGAGTGGGCCAGGGAAAGGGTTGGGAAACATTCAGTACTTC	CASSRGLRGSGPGKGLGNIQYF
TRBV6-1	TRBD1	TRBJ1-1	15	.	TGTGCCAGCAGTACGGGACAGGGTCTTTCCACTGAAGCTTTCTTT	CASSTGQGLSTEAFF
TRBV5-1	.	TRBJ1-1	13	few	TGCGCCAGCAGCTTGGACAGCTACACTGAAGCTTTCTTT	CASSLDSYTEAFF
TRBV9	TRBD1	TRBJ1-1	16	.	TGTGCCAGCAGCGGCCCCCAGGGGGCGGGAAACACTGAAGCTTTCTTT	CASSGPQGAGNTEAFF
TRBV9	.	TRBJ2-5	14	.	TGTGCCAGCAGCGTAGCGGTAGCGCAAGAGACCCAGTACTTC	CASSVAVAQETQYF
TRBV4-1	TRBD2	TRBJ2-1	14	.	TGCGCCAGCAGCCAGCCGGGAGGCGGGGTTGAGCAGTTCTTC	CASSQPGGGVEQFF
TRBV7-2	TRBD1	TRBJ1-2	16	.	TGTGCCAGCAGCTTAGGGCAGGGGGCGCTCGGGTATGGCTACACCTTC	CASSLGQGALGYGYTF
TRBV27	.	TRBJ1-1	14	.	TGTGCCAGCAGTTTAACGATAGCTAACACTGAAGCTTTCTTT	CASSLTIANTEAFF
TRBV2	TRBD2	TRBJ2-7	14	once	TGTGCCAGCCATTCGGGACTAGCGCGAGACGAGCAGTACTTC	CASHSGLARDEQYF
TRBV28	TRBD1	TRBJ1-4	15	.	TGTGCCAGCAGACCTACAGGGGTAACTAATGAAAAACTGTTTTTT	CASRPTGVTNEKLFF
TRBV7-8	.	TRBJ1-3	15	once	TGTGCCAGCAGCTTAGGACAGGTTTCTGGAAACACCATATATTTT	CASSLGQVSGNTIYF
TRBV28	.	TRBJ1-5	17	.	TGTGCCAGCAGTTTACCCTCCCGGGCCGGACTCAATCAGCCCCAGCATTTT	CASSLPSRAGLNQPQHF
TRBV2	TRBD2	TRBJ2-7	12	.	TGTGCCAGTAAGCGGGAGGCCTACGAGCAGTACTTC	CASKREAYEQYF
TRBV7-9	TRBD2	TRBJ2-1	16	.	TGTGCCAGCAGCCCGCCGGGACTAGCGGGAGTTGGTGAGCAGTTCTTC	CASSPPGLAGVGEQFF